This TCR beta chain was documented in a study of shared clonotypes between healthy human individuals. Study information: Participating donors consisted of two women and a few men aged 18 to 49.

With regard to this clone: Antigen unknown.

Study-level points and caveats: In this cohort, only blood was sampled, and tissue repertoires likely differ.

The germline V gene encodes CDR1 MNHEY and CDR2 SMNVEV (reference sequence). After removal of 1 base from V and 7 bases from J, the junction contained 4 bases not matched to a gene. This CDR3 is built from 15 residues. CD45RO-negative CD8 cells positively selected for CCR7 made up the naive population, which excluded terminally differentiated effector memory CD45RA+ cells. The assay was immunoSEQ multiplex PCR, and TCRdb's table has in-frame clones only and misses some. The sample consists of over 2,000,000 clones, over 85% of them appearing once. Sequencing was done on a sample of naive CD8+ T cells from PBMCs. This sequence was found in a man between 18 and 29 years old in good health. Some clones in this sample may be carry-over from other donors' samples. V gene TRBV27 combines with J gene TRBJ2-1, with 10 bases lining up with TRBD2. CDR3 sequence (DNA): TGTGCCAGCAGTTTATGGGCTAGCGGGAGTAATGAGCAGTTCTTC. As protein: CASSLWASGSNEQFF.